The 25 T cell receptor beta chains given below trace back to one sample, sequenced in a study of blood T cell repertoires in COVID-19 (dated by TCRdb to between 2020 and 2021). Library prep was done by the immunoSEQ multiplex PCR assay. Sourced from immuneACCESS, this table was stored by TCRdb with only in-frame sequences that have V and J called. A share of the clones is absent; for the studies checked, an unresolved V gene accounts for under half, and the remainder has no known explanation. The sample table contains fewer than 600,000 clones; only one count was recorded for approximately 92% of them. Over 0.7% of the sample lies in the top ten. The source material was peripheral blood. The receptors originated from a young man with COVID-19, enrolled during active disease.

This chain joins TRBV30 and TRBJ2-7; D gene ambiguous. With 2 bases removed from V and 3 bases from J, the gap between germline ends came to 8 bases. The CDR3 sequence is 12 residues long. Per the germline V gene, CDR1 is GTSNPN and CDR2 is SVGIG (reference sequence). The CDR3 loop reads CAWSSESYEQYF. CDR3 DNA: TGTGCCTGGAGTTCGGAGAGCTACGAGCAGTACTTC.

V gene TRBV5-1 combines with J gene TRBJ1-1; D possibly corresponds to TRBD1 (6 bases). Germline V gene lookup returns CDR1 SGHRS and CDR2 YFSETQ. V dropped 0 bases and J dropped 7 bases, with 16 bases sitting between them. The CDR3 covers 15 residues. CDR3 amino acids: CASSLGTGSRSEAFF. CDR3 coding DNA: TGCGCCAGCAGCTTGGGAACAGGGTCGCGTAGTGAAGCTTTCTTT.

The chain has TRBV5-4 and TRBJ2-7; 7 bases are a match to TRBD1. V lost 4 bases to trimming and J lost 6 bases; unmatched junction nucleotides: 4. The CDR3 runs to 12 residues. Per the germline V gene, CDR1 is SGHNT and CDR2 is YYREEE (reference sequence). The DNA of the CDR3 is TGTGCCAGCAGCGGGACAGTCGGCGAGCAGTACTTC. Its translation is CASSGTVGEQYF. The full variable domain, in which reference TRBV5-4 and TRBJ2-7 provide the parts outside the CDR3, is ETGVTQSPTHLIKTRGQQVTLRCSSQSGHNTVSWYQQALGQGPQFIFQYYREEENGRGNFPPRFSGLQFPNYSSELNVNALELDDSALYLCASSGTVGEQYFGPGTRLTVT.

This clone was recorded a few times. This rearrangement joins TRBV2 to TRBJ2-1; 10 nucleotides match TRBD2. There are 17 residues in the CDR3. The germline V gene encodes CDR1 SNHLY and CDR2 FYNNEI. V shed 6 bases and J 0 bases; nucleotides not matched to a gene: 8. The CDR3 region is CASRPTSGKLSYNEQFF. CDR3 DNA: TGTGCCAGCAGGCCAACTAGCGGGAAGCTCTCCTACAATGAGCAGTTCTTC.

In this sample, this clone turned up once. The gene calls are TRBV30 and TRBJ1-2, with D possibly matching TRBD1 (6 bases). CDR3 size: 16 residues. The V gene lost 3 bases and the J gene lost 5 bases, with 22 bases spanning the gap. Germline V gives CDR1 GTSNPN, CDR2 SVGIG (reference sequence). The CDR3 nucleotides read TGTGCCTGGAGGGGACCTGGGGCGGGCAGGGGATATGGCTACACCTTC. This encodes CAWRGPGAGRGYGYTF.

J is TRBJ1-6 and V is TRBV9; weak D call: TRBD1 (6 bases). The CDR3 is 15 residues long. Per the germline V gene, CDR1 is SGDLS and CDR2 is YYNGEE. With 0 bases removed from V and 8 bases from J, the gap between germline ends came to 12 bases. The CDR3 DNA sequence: TGTGCCAGCAGCGTAGGACAGGCCTCGGATTCACCCCTCCACTTT. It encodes CASSVGQASDSPLHF. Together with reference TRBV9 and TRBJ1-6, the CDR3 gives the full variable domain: DSGVTQTPKHLITATGQRVTLRCSPRSGDLSVYWYQQSLDQGLQFLIQYYNGEERAKGNILERFSAQQFPDLHSELNLSSLELGDSALYFCASSVGQASDSPLHFGNGTRLTVT.

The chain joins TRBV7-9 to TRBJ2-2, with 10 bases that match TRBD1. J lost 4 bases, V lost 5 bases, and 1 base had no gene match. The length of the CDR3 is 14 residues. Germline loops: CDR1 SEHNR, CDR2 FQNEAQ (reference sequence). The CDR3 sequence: CASSRDRGTGELFF. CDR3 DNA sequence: TGTGCCAGCAGCCGGGACAGGGGCACCGGGGAGCTGTTTTTT.

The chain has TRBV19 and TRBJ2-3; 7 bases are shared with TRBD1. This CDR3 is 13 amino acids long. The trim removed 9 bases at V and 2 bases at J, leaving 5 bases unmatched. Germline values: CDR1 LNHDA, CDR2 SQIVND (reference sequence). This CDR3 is CASRDSFTDTQYF. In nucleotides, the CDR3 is TGTGCCAGCCGGGACAGCTTCACAGATACGCAGTATTTT.

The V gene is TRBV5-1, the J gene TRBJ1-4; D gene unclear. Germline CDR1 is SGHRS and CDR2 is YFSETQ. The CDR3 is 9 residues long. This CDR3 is CAPDKKLFF. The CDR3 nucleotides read TGCGCACCAGATAAAAAACTGTTTTTT.

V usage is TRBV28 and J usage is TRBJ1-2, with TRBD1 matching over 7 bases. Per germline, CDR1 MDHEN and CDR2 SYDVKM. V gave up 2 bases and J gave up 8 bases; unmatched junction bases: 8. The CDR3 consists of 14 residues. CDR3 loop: CASSLPRQGVGYTF. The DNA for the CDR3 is TGTGCCAGCAGTTTACCCCGACAGGGTGTGGGCTACACCTTC.

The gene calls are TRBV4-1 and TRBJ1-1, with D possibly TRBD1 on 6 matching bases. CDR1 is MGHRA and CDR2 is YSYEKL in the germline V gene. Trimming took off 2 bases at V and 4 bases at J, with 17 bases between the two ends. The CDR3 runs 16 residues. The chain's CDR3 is CASSQLRTGISTEAFF. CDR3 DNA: TGCGCCAGCAGCCAACTTCGCACAGGGATTAGCACTGAAGCTTTCTTT.

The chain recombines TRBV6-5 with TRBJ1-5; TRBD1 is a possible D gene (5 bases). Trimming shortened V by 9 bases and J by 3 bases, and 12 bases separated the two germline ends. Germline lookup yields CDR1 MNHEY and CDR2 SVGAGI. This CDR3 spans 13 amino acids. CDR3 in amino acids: CASGDWVNQPQHF. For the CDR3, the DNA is TGTGCCAGTGGGGACTGGGTCAATCAGCCCCAGCATTTT.

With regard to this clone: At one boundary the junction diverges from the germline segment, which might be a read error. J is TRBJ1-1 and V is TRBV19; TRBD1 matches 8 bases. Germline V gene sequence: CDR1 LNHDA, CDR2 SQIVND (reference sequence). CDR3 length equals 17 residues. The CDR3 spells CASTIYGAGGMKTEAFF. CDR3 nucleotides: TGTGCCAGCACCATATACGGGGCAGGGGGCATGAAAACTGAAGCTTTCTTT.

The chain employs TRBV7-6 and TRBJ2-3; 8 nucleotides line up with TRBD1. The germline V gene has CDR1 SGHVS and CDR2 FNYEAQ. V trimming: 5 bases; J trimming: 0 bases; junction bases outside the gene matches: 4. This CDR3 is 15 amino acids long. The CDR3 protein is CASSRQGKSTDTQYF. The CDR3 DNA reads TGTGCCAGCAGCCGACAGGGGAAAAGCACAGATACGCAGTATTTT.

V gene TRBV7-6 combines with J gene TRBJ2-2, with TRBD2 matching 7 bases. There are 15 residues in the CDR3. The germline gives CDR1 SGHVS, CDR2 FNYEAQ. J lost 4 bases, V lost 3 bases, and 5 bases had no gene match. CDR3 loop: CASSFTSVVTGELFF. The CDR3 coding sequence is TGTGCCAGCAGCTTTACTAGCGTCGTCACCGGGGAGCTGTTTTTT.

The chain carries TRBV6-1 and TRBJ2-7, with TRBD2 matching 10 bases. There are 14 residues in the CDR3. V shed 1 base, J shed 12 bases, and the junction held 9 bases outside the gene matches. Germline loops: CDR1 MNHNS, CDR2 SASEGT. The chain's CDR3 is CASSEERAGGVRYF. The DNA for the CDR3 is TGTGCCAGCAGTGAAGAGAGAGCGGGAGGGGTGCGGTACTTC.

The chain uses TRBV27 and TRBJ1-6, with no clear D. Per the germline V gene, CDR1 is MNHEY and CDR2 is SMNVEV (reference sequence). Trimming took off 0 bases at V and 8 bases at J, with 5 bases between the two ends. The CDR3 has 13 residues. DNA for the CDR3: TGTGCCAGCAGTTTATCGCGGCATTCACCCCTCCACTTT. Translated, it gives CASSLSRHSPLHF.

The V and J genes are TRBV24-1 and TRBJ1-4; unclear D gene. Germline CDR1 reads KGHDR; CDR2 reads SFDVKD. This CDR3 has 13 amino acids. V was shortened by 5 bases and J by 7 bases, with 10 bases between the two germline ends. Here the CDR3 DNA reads TGTGCCACCAGTGCGCCTGAGGGTGAAAAACTGTTTTTT. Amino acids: CATSAPEGEKLFF.

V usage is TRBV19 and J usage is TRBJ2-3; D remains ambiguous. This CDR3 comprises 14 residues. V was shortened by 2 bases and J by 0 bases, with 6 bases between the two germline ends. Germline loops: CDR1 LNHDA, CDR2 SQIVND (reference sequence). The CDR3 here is CASSIMASTDTQYF. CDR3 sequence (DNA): TGTGCCAGTAGTATAATGGCAAGCACAGATACGCAGTATTTT.

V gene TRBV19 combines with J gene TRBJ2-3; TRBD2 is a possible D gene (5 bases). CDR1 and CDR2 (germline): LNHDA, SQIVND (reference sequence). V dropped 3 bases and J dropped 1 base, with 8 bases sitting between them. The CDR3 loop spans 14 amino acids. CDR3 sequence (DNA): TGTGCCAGTAGTATGAGGGCGGGCACAGATACGCAGTATTTT. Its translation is CASSMRAGTDTQYF.

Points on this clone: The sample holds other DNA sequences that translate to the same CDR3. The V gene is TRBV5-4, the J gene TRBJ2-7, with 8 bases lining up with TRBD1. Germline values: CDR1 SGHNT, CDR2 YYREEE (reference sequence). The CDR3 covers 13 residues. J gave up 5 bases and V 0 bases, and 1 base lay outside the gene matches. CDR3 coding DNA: TGTGCCAGCAGCTTGGCAGGGGGCCACGAGCAGTACTTC. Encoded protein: CASSLAGGHEQYF.

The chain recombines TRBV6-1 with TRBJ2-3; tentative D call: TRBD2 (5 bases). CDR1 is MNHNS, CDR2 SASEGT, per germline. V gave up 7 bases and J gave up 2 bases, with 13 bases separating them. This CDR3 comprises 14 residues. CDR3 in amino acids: CASNFRGYTDTQYF. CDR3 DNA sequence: TGTGCCAGCAATTTTCGGGGATACACAGATACGCAGTATTTT.

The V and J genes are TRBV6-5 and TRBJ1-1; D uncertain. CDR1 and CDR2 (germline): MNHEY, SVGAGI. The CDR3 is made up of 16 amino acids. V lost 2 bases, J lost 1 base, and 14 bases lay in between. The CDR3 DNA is TGTGCCAGCAGTTACCTGGGCGGGAAGAAGAACACTGAAGCTTTCTTT. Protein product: CASSYLGGKKNTEAFF.

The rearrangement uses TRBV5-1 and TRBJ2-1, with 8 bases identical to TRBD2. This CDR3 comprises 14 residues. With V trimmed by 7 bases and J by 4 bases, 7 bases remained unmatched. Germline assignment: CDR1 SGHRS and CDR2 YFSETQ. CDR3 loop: CASATSGEYNEQFF. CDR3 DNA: TGCGCCAGCGCAACTAGCGGTGAATACAATGAGCAGTTCTTC.

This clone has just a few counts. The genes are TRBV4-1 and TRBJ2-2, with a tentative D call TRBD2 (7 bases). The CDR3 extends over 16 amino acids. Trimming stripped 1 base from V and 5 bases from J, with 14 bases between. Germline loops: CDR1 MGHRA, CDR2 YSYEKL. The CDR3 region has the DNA TGCGCCAGCAGCCAAGTACAACAGGGAGGGACCGGGGAGCTGTTTTTT. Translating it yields CASSQVQQGGTGELFF.